Here is one TCR beta chain with its context. cDNA serving as the sequencing template came from extracted, reverse transcribed RNA. The method was immunoSEQ multiplex PCR; TCRdb's version includes in-frame clones alone and lacks a portion of them. The table has some 100,000 clones, around 64% seen once. This record comes from a study of CD8+ T cells in alopecia areata. V lost 10 bases and J 13 bases, leaving 14 bases between the germline ends. Looked up from germline, CDR1 is SGHVS and CDR2 is FNYEAQ. The CDR3 length is 11 residues. The rearrangement uses TRBV7-6 and TRBJ1-6; D is ambiguous. The sequence derives from a human donor in good health. The material sequenced was CD4+ T cells sorted from blood. CDR3 loop: CAIPVPRPLHF. Here the CDR3 DNA reads TGTGCCATCCCAGTTCCCCGGCCCCTCCACTTT. Looking up the rest from reference TRBV7-6 and TRBJ1-6 gives the full variable domain: GAGVSQSPRYKVTKRGQDVALRCDPISGHVSLYWYRQALGQGPEFLTYFNYEAQQDKSGLPNDRFSAERPEGSISTLTIQRTEQRDSAMYRCAIPVPRPLHFGNGTRLTVT.